This entry concerns a single TCR beta chain. What it binds is unknown. The sample originates from a study of OX40 agonist ivuxolimab in advanced cancers. General study results and limits: Some of the nonresponding patients also showed low levels of normalized T-cell clonal expansion.

Generated by immunoSEQ multiplex PCR, the TCRdb table keeps only in-frame clones and is missing some. The sample comprises 90,000 to 150,000 clones, more than 80% of which are singletons, and around 0.53% rests with the top ten. The V end was cut by 8 bases, the J end by 3 bases, with 18 bases between. Germline CDR1 and CDR2: SQVTM and ANQGSEA. The CDR3 has 14 amino acids. The sample in question was CD4+ or CD8+ T cells sorted from blood, obtained in a trial of the OX40 agonist ivuxolimab. The chain is built from TRBV29-1 and TRBJ2-3; tentative D call: TRBD2 (6 bases). The sequence came from an adult with an advanced solid tumor such as melanoma, head and neck, liver or kidney cancer. CDR3 residues: CSSRGISNTDTQYF. In DNA form, the CDR3 reads TGCAGCTCACGCGGGATTAGTAATACAGATACGCAGTATTTT.